This T cell receptor beta chain came from a study of cytotoxic CD8 clonotypes in ibrutinib-treated CLL. Sequencing was performed with immunoSEQ multiplex PCR; in TCRdb, only in-frame clones are kept and a portion is missing. The data contain over 150,000 clones, around 70% of them singletons. The V end lost 1 base, the J end lost 12 bases, and 34 bases lay between the germline ends. Germline CDR1 LGHNA, CDR2 YSLEER. The CDR3 is made up of 19 amino acids. On this clone: Its target is not known.

Study-wide results and caveats: The study found public clonotypes uncommon, contracting or stable on treatment.

The input for sequencing was PBMCs, taken after 24 months of ibrutinib treatment. V and J are TRBV4-3 and TRBJ2-7, with D possibly being TRBD1 or TRBD2 (5 bases each). This sequence originates from a human donor with chronic lymphocytic leukemia. CDR3 loop: CASSQGVLDTGFSHDFWYF. The CDR3, as DNA: TGCGCCAGCAGCCAAGGGGTTCTGGACACGGGGTTTTCCCACGATTTTTGGTACTTC.